This T cell receptor beta chain came from a study of cytomegalovirus exposure and HLA in healthy donors. Study-level information: It was reported in a later analysis that the same platform had been used for the 90 to 150 validation repertoires as for the approximately 700 first-cohort repertoires.

TCRdb keeps only in-frame clones here, not all; method: immunoSEQ multiplex PCR. The sample gives about 82,000 clones, 85% to 95% of which show up once; 0.69% is in the top ten. This CDR3 contains 12 residues. The germline CDR1 and CDR2 sequences are SQVTM and ANQGSEA. Deletions cut 7 bases from V and 1 base from J, with 10 bases between. The table lists this clone with a few counts. Its antigen is still unknown. Study-level findings and limits: There were some 150 TCR beta chains listed as cytomegalovirus-associated.

The 120-subject validation cohort, separate from the approximately 670-subject first cohort, included the donors. Sequenced sample: PBMCs. The source of this sequence is a young woman in good health and CMV-seronegative. V is TRBV29-1 and J is TRBJ1-1; the D gene is possibly TRBD1 (6 bases). The CDR3 nucleotides read TGCAGCGACGCGGACAGGAACACTGAAGCTTTCTTT. The encoded protein is CSDADRNTEAFF.